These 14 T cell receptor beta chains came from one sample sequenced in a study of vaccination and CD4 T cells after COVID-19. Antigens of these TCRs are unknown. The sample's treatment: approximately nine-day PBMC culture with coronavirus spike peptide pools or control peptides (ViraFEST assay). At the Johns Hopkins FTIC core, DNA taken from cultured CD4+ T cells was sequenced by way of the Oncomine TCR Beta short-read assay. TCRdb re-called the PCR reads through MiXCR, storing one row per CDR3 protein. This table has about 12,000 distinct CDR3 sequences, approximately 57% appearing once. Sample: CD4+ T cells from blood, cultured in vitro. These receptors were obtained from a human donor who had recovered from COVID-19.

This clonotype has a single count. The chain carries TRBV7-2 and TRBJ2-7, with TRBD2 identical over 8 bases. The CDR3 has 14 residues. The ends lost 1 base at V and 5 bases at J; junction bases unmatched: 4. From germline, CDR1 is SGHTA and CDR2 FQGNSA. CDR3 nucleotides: TGTGCCAGCAGCTTAGGCATTAGCGGGGACGAGCAGTACTTC. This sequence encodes CASSLGISGDEQYF.

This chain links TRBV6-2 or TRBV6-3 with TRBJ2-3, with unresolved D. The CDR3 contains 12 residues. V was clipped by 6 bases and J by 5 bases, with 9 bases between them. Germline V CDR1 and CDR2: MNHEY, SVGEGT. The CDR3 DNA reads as TGTGCCAGCAGCCCGCGTAGAGATACGCAGTATTTT. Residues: CASSPRRDTQYF.

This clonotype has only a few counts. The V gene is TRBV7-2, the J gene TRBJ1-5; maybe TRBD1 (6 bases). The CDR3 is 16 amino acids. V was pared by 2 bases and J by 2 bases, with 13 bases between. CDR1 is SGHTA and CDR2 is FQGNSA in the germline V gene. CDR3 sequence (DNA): TGTGCCAGCAGCTTAAGTTTTGGGGGCGGCAATCAGCCCCAGCATTTT. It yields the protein CASSLSFGGGNQPQHF. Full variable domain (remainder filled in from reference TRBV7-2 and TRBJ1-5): GAGVSQSPSNKVTEKGKDVELRCDPISGHTALYWYRQSLGQGLEFLIYFQGNSAPDKSGLPSDRFSAERTGGSVSTLTIQRTQQEDSAVYLCASSLSFGGGNQPQHFGDGTRLSIL.

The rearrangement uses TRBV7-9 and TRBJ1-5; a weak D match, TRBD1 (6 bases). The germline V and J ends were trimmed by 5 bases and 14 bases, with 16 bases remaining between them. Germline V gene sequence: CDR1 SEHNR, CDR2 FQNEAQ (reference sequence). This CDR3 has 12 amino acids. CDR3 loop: CASSLSPGQEHF. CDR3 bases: TGTGCCAGCAGCCTAAGCCCGGGACAAGAGCATTTT.

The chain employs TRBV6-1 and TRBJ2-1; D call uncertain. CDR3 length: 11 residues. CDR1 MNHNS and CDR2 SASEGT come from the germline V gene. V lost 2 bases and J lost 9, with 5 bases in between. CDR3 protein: CASSEQAEQFF. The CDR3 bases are TGTGCCAGCAGTGAACAGGCTGAGCAGTTCTTC.

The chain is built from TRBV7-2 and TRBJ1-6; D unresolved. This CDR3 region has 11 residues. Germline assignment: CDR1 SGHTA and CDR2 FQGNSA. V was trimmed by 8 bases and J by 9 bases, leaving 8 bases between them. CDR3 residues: CASSMGSPLHF. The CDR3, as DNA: TGTGCCAGCTCGATGGGTTCACCCCTCCACTTT.

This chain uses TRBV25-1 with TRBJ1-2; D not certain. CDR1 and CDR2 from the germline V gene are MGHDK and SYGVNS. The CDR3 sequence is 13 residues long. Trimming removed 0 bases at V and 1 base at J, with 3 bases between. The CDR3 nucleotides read TGTGCCAGCAGTGAATACGTTAACTATGGCTACACCTTC. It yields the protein CASSEYVNYGYTF.

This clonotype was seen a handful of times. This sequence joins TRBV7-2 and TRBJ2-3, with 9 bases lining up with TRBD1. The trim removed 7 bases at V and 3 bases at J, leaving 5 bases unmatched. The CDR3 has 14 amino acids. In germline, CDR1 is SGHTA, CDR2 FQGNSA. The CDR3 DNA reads TGTGCCAGCACCCCGGGACAGGGAACAGATACGCAGTATTTT. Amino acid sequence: CASTPGQGTDTQYF.

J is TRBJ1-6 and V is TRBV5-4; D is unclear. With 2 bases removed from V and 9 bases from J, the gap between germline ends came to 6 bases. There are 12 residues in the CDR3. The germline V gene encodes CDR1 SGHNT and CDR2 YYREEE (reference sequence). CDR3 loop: CASSFDSSPLHF. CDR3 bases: TGTGCCAGCAGCTTCGATTCTTCACCCCTCCACTTT.

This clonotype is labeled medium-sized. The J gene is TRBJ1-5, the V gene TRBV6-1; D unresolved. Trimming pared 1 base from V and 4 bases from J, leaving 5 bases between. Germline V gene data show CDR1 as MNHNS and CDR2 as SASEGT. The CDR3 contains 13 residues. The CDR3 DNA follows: TGTGCCAGCAGTGAAGGGGGTAATCAGCCCCAGCATTTT. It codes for CASSEGGNQPQHF.

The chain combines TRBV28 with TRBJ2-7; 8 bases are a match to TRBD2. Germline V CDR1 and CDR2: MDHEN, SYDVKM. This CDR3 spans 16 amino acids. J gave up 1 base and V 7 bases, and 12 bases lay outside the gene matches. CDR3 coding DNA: TGTGCCAGCAACCACCTAACTAGCGGACTTTCCTACGAGCAGTACTTC. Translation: CASNHLTSGLSYEQYF.

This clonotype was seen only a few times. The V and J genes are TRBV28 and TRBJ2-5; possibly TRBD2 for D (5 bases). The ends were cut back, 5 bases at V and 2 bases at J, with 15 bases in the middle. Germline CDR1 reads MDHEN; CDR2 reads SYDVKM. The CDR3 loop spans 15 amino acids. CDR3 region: CASSRGGRPQETQYF. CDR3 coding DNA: TGTGCCAGCAGTCGAGGCGGGCGACCGCAAGAGACCCAGTACTTC.

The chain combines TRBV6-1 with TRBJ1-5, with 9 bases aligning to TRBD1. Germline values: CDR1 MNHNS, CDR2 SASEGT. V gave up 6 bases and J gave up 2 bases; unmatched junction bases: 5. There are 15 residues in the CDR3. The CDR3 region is CASRPGQGCNQPQHF. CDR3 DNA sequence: TGTGCCAGCAGACCGGGACAGGGCTGCAATCAGCCCCAGCATTTT.

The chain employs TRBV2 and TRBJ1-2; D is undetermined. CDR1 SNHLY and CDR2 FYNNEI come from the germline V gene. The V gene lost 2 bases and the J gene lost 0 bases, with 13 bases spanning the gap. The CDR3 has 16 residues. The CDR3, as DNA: TGTGCCAGCAGTGAATCGGGATCGGGAACTAACTATGGCTACACCTTC. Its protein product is CASSESGSGTNYGYTF.